Each of the 19 T cell receptor beta chains below was sequenced from the same sample in a study of blood T cell repertoires in COVID-19. The data were produced by immunoSEQ multiplex PCR, yet TCRdb's version contains in-frame clones alone and is incomplete. The sample yields 250,000 to 300,000 clones, 70% to 90% seen once. The sample was peripheral blood. These receptors were taken from a woman between 65 and 79 years old with acute or convalescent COVID-19.

This clone was counted only a few times. The rearrangement uses TRBV28 and TRBJ1-3, with a tentative D call TRBD1 (5 bases). V gave up 4 bases and J gave up 12 bases, with 13 bases separating them. This CDR3 is built from 12 residues. Looked up from germline, CDR1 is MDHEN and CDR2 is SYDVKM. The CDR3 region has the DNA TGTGCCAGCAGTTCACAGGCCTTGGGCATATATTTT. It codes for CASSSQALGIYF.

This clone was counted only a few times. The rearrangement uses TRBV2 and TRBJ1-4; 8 bases are shared with TRBD1. V shed 0 bases, J shed 0 bases, and the junction held 9 bases outside the gene matches. CDR1 and CDR2 (germline): SNHLY, FYNNEI. The CDR3 runs 19 residues. In DNA, the CDR3 is TGTGCCAGCAGTGAAGCCCCCCCAGGGGGCAGAGCAACTAATGAAAAACTGTTTTTT. It is translated as CASSEAPPGGRATNEKLFF.

The chain has TRBV6-4 and TRBJ1-6, with 8 bases that match TRBD1. This CDR3 comprises 14 residues. Germline V lookup: CDR1 MRHNA, CDR2 SNTAGT. V lost 4 bases, J lost 7 bases, and 3 bases stayed unmatched. In DNA form, the CDR3 reads TGTGCCAGCAGTGCCGGGACAGGAAATTCACCCCTCCACTTT. It codes for CASSAGTGNSPLHF.

V is TRBV2 and J is TRBJ1-5; D not certain. The ends were cut back, 8 bases at V and 6 bases at J, with 14 bases in the middle. The CDR3 consists of 13 residues. Germline V gene data show CDR1 as SNHLY and CDR2 as FYNNEI. The CDR3 nucleotides read TGTGCCAGCGGCTCGGCCGGGTTTCAGCCCCAGCATTTT. This translates into CASGSAGFQPQHF.

A few counts support this clone. This rearrangement joins TRBV3-1 (or the pseudogene TRBV3-2) to TRBJ1-1; TRBD1 might be the D (6 bases). Germline V gives CDR1 LGHDT, CDR2 YNNKEL (reference sequence). The CDR3 consists of 17 residues. V was clipped by 2 bases and J by 4 bases, with 20 bases between them. The CDR3 DNA follows: TGTGCCAGCAGCCAAAAGACACAGGGCTGGTACGGCACTGAAGCTTTCTTT. Encoded protein: CASSQKTQGWYGTEAFF.

This clone is a singleton in its sample. The chain has TRBV5-1 and TRBJ2-7; D call uncertain. V gave up 2 bases and J gave up 7 bases, with 4 bases separating them. Germline V gene data show CDR1 as SGHRS and CDR2 as YFSETQ. The CDR3 is made up of 10 amino acids. The CDR3 spells CASSFNEQYF. The CDR3, as DNA: TGCGCCAGCAGCTTTAATGAGCAGTACTTC.

The V and J genes are TRBV24-1 and TRBJ1-2; the D is unclear. Germline V gene sequence: CDR1 KGHDR, CDR2 SFDVKD. V was pared by 4 bases and J by 7 bases, with 12 bases between. This CDR3 contains 13 residues. The CDR3 spells CATSDPREGGYTF. In nucleotides, the CDR3 is TGTGCCACCAGTGACCCCCGGGAAGGTGGCTACACCTTC.

V usage is TRBV12-3 or TRBV12-4 and J usage is TRBJ2-3, with D tentatively TRBD1 (5 bases). This CDR3 spans 13 amino acids. Trimming removed 8 bases from V and 2 bases from J, with 11 bases in between. The CDR3, as DNA: TGTGCCAGCTTCGACAGAAACACAGATACGCAGTATTTT. Its translation: CASFDRNTDTQYF.

This chain connects TRBV5-4 to TRBJ2-1; 11 nucleotides line up with TRBD2. Germline CDR1 SGHNT, CDR2 YYREEE (reference sequence). Germline trimming cut 4 bases from V and 6 bases from J; bases unmatched to any gene: 9. This CDR3 comprises 16 residues. In DNA, the CDR3 is TGTGCCAGCAGCCAGAGCCTAGCGGGGGGTTTCAATGAGCAGTTCTTC. It yields the protein CASSQSLAGGFNEQFF.

The chain joins TRBV3-1 (or the pseudogene TRBV3-2) to TRBJ1-1; D unclear. Germline CDR1 LGHDT, CDR2 YNNKEL (reference sequence). This CDR3 has 16 residues. Trimming stripped 4 bases from V and 2 bases from J, with 17 bases between. This CDR3 reads CASSPGGSRGNTEAFF. CDR3 in DNA: TGTGCCAGCAGCCCCGGAGGGTCGCGGGGAAACACTGAAGCTTTCTTT.

This clone was seen a handful of times. In DNA form, the CDR3 reads TGTGCCAGCAGTAACCGAGGGACAGGGGTCCACTACAATGAGCAGTTCTTC. It specifies CASSNRGTGVHYNEQFF. The V gene is TRBV2, the J gene TRBJ2-1, with 10 bases matching TRBD1. Germline CDR1 SNHLY, CDR2 FYNNEI. Unmatched junction bases numbered 10, after V lost 5 bases and J lost 3 bases. This CDR3 has 17 amino acids.

Concerning this clone itself: This CDR3 is also generated by other DNA sequences in the sample. The rearrangement joins TRBV30 to TRBJ1-5; 8 bases agree with TRBD1. The CDR3 spans 14 residues. J lost 2 bases, V lost 2 bases, and 2 bases had no gene match. The germline V gene encodes CDR1 GTSNPN and CDR2 SVGIG (reference sequence). The CDR3 here is CAWSQGAGNQPQHF. In DNA, the CDR3 is TGTGCCTGGAGTCAGGGGGCAGGCAATCAGCCCCAGCATTTT. Drawing the rest from reference TRBV30 and TRBJ1-5, the complete variable domain is SQTIHQWPATLVQPVGSPLSLECTVEGTSNPNLYWYRQAAGRGLQLLFYSVGIGQISSEVPQNLSASRPQDRQFILSSKKLLLSDSGFYLCAWSQGAGNQPQHFGDGTRLSIL.

The V gene is TRBV19, the J gene TRBJ2-3; D not certain. The CDR3 is made up of 12 amino acids. Per germline, CDR1 LNHDA and CDR2 SQIVND (reference sequence). V gave up 6 bases and J gave up 5 bases, with 9 bases separating them. The CDR3 region is CASRRSGDTQYF. CDR3 in DNA: TGTGCCAGTAGGAGGAGTGGAGATACGCAGTATTTT.

This clone was recorded at least ten times. V gene TRBV4-1 combines with J gene TRBJ2-7; no definite D call. The germline gives CDR1 MGHRA, CDR2 YSYEKL. The V gene lost 1 base and the J gene lost 3 bases, with 19 bases spanning the gap. The CDR3 covers 17 residues. The CDR3 bases are TGCGCCAGCAGCCAAGGCCACACGACTCCCGTGATCTACGAGCAGTACTTC. Translated, it gives CASSQGHTTPVIYEQYF.

This sequence joins TRBV7-9 and TRBJ2-1, with TRBD2 as a possible D gene (5 bases). Germline V gives CDR1 SEHNR, CDR2 FQNEAQ (reference sequence). The germline V and J ends were trimmed by 1 base and 7 bases, with 14 bases remaining between them. The CDR3 totals 15 residues. The CDR3 loop is CASSLESGGGNEQFF. The CDR3 coding sequence is TGTGCCAGCAGCTTAGAAAGCGGAGGTGGAAATGAGCAGTTCTTC. The full variable domain, with the rest looked up from reference TRBV7-9 and TRBJ2-1, is DTGVSQNPRHKITKRGQNVTFRCDPISEHNRLYWYRQTLGQGPEFLTYFQNEAQLEKSRLLSDRFSAERPKGSFSTLEIQRTEQGDSAMYLCASSLESGGGNEQFFGPGTRLTVL.

V usage is TRBV5-1 and J usage is TRBJ1-4; the match to TRBD1 covers 8 bases. The V gene end was trimmed by 4 bases and the J gene end by 8 bases; junction bases not matched to a gene: 4. Germline loops: CDR1 SGHRS, CDR2 YFSETQ. The CDR3 totals 13 residues. CDR3 in amino acids: CASSETGVEKLFF. The CDR3 coding sequence is TGCGCCAGCAGCGAGACAGGGGTCGAAAAACTGTTTTTT.

The chain couples TRBV19 to TRBJ1-6; 7 bases are a match to TRBD1. With V trimmed by 4 bases and J by 8 bases, 5 bases remained unmatched. The CDR3 has 14 amino acids. Germline lookup yields CDR1 LNHDA and CDR2 SQIVND (reference sequence). The CDR3 loop is CASSTTGVHSPLHF. CDR3 nucleotide sequence: TGTGCCAGTAGTACAACAGGGGTTCATTCACCCCTCCACTTT.

In its sample, this clone was seen once. This chain connects TRBV6-1 to TRBJ1-4, with unresolved D. Trimming took 2 bases from V and 10 from J, leaving 14 bases between them. Germline CDR1 and CDR2: MNHNS and SASEGT. There are 14 residues in the CDR3. CDR3 DNA sequence: TGTGCCAGCAGTGAACGCCCAGGTGGAGGAAAACTGTTTTTT. This encodes CASSERPGGGKLFF.

The chain joins TRBV5-1 to TRBJ1-1; tentative D call: TRBD1 (6 bases). The CDR3 loop spans 15 amino acids. Trimming took off 2 bases at V and 8 bases at J, with 19 bases between the two ends. Germline CDR1 SGHRS, CDR2 YFSETQ. For the CDR3, the DNA is TGCGCCAGCAGCTTTTTCCCACAGGGATCTTGGGAAGCTTTCTTT. Amino acids: CASSFFPQGSWEAFF.